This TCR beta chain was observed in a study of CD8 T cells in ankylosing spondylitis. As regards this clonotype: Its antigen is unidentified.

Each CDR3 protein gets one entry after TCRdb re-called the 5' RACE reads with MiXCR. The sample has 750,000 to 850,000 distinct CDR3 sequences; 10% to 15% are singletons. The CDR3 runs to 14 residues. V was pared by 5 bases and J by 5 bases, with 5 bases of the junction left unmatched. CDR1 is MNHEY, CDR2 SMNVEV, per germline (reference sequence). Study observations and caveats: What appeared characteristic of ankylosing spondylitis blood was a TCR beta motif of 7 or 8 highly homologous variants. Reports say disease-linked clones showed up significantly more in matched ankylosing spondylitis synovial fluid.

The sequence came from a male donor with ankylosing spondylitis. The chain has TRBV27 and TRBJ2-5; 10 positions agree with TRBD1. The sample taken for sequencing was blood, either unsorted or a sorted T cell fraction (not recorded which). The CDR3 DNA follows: TGTGCCAGCAGTAGACAGGGGGCATGGGAGACCCAGTACTTC. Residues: CASSRQGAWETQYF.